This T cell receptor (beta chain) was retrieved from a study of identical twins. Regarding the study as a whole: Models underestimated TCR alpha sharing (out-of-frame) in monozygotic twins.

This clonotype has more than one count but fewer than ten. Its cognate antigen is unknown. The length of the CDR3 is 16 residues. Germline lookup yields CDR1 SGHTA and CDR2 FQGNSA. V shed 5 bases and J 6 bases; nucleotides not matched to a gene: 8. Unique molecular identifiers were present on the cDNA, and a universal primer site came from template switching. Each CDR3 protein gets one entry after TCRdb re-called the 5' RACE reads with MiXCR. The repertoire consists of 540,000 or so distinct CDR3 sequences, with about 22% occurring once and the leading ten covering 0.48%. In addition, the sample was reused for a study of yellow fever vaccine responses in identical twins. That work adds: Twins reportedly mounted vaccine T cell responses that seemed partly convergent, partly personalized.

Input material: CD4+ T cells sorted from blood. The J gene is TRBJ1-5, the V gene TRBV7-2; TRBD1 matches at 12 bases. The sequence was obtained from a woman younger than 30 in good health. CDR3 nucleotide sequence: TGTGCCAGCAGCCCTCGGGGGACAGGGGGCATTCAGCCCCAGCATTTT. Its translation: CASSPRGTGGIQPQHF.